This T cell receptor (beta chain) is drawn from a study of shared clonotypes between healthy human individuals (dated by TCRdb to 2019 to 2021). In terms of the full investigation: The cohort comprised a couple of women and a few men aged 18 to 49 years. For each donor, three plates each were used for CD4 naive and CD4 memory, two plates were used for CD8 naive, and one plate was used for CD8 memory. Blood TCR repertoires of five healthy adults were deeply sequenced to estimate repertoire size and the extent of clonotype sharing between individuals. Different laboratories and diverse techniques were used to prepare libraries and sequence TCR repertoires, to increase sequencing depth and limit assay-specific biases. Each donor's leukapheresis produced roughly between roughly 0.9 and 8.9 billion PBMCs.

Using the deep immunoSEQ assay, TCR CDR3 regions were amplified from genomic DNA by multiplex PCR. Genomic DNA extracted from each cell subset was distributed evenly over all wells of several immunoSEQ 96-well plates, and each plate served as one replicate. For sorted subsets, 200 ng of genomic DNA, equivalent to some 30,000 T cell genomes, went into each replicate PCR. The purified libraries were quantified using a Qubit 3.0 fluorometer, sized with a Bioanalyzer 2100, and then quantified again using the KAPA Library Quantification kit. A separate single-read 150-cycle Illumina NextSeq 550 flow cell was used to sequence each immunoSEQ 96-well plate. As for the authors' bioinformatics: Because the immunoSEQ output held only junctional sequences and lacked quality scores, the filtering could not match the filtering applied to full-length reads. To assign V/J genes and CDR3, sequences were annotated using PyIR, a Python wrapper for IgBLAST v1.9, with IMGT germline references. Any read was removed if the V/J assignment was weak (E-value above 1e-6), the CDR3 was missing, or the read contained stop codons, out-of-frame junctions, or ambiguous translated residues. V3J clonotypes were defined by identical inferred V gene, J gene, and CDR3 amino acid sequence. The percentage overlap between two repertoires was calculated by dividing the number of shared unique clonotypes by the size of the smaller repertoire. Richness of each repertoire was evaluated using RTK rarefaction, the Chao1 estimator, and Recon v2.1 estimates of unobserved clonotypes. Generation probabilities were computed with OLGA for all TCRbeta clonotypes obtained by the gDNA method from a handful of donors. TCRdb took this table from immuneACCESS and kept in-frame rearrangements with V and J called. Such tables lack part of the clones; where checked against another copy, unresolved V genes explain under half of the gap, and the rest is unexplained. V and J calls and clone size are given by that table; D and trimming were obtained from the DNA. This sample is represented by more than 2 million clones; 90% to 95% of them were singletons. The biggest ten clones account for about 1.7% of the sample.

CD8 naive samples were obtained by positive selection for CCR7 among CD45RO-negative cells, yielding a CD45RA+CCR7+ population from which TemRA cells were excluded. The donors were healthy, HIV-negative adults who had no recently reported acute infections or vaccinations. Every donor was a Caucasian adult living in Nashville, Tennessee, USA. Blood was collected by leukapheresis, and PBMCs were isolated by Ficoll-Histopaque density gradient centrifugation and then cryopreserved in liquid nitrogen vapor phase. Analytical flow cytometry was used to check the purity and quantity of each magnetically sorted T cell population. From each sorted fraction, genomic DNA was isolated and quantified by UV absorbance on a Nanodrop 2000c. Comments on this clone: No cognate antigen has been identified for it. No base quality information exists; no much larger clone differs at one position.

Overall study outcomes, separate from this receptor: Estimated clonotype richness was generally larger for naive than for memory subsets. Because the study included only a small number of donors, the genetic and exposure-history diversity represented was limited. When four donors were compared, the shared fraction of clonotypes was about 5.5% for naive CD4, over 3% for naive CD8, more than 2% for memory CD4, and about 0.36% for memory CD8. Sampling was restricted to blood, and TCR repertoires in tissues likely differ from the TCR repertoires found in blood. Higher generation probabilities were observed for clonotypes shared by all four sorted-subset donors than for non-shared clonotypes. Incomplete sequencing was indicated by rarefaction of sorted-subset datasets, despite the large sequencing depth. Pairwise subsampling led to the expectation that sequencing depth would affect the degree of clonotype sharing among donors.

Sample: naive CD8+ T cells from PBMCs. The meaning of the sample's cell subset or site label: CD45RA+CCR7+. The TCR comes from a young man in good health. Some clones in this sample may be carry-over from other donors' samples.

In nucleotide form, the sequence is TGTGCCTGGAGTGTAGGGGCGGGGCGCACAGATACGCAGTATTTT. It translates as CAWSVGAGRTDTQYF. Recombination joined TRBV30 with TRBJ2-3; TRBD2 is a possible D gene, resting on 6 matching bases. As encoded in the germline V gene (reference sequence), CDR1 is GTSNPN while CDR2 is SVGIG. The junction carries 11 bases between V and J, which are trimmed by 0 bases and 1 base respectively. The CDR3 sequence holds 15 residues, the cysteine and phenylalanine included. The entry retains the CDR3 DNA only, 45 bases that are in frame from base 1.